The source of this T cell receptor beta chain is a study of cytomegalovirus exposure and HLA in healthy donors (dated by TCRdb to between 2016 and 2019). Study-wide context: In an earlier analysis of approximately 640 of the donors, 276 Gb of sequence data and 90 million to 120 million unique TCR beta sequences from about 179 million T cells were reported. An early release that covered about 600 HLA-typed donors contained approximately 300 gigabases of sequencing data and tens of millions of unique TCR sequences. Of the approximately 400 genotyped donors, 65% to 90% were placed in the genetic ancestry cluster associated with self-reported Caucasian donors. The study aimed to test whether cataloging public T cell receptors could reveal signatures of past pathogen exposure. Using immunosequencing, the study profiled T cell repertoires from some 670 subjects and related those repertoires to cytomegalovirus serostatus. A separate validation cohort of over a hundred different subjects was used in addition to the roughly 670-subject first cohort. To predict cytomegalovirus infection status, the study brought together high-throughput TCR immunosequencing, statistical association of individual TCRs with disease status, and machine learning. A later analysis re-analyzed previously published TCR beta repertoires from roughly 690 donors and added high-resolution HLA genotyping to study TCR occurrence patterns. Rather than using new phenotypic data, the later analysis identified candidate immune exposures from TCR beta sequences and from how often those sequences occurred across donors. In an earlier analysis of roughly 540 of the donors, high-throughput TCR beta sequencing was used to judge whether each TCR beta V gene segment behaved as functional or pseudogenic. Alongside the repertoire data, information on donor age, sex, ethnicity and CMV serostatus was compiled. In a later genetic analysis, genome-wide SNP genotypes for 398 of the 666 donors were used, and that subset was treated as a discovery cohort. Every repertoire in the discovery cohort had been generated on one and the same sequencing platform. HLA typing included class I and class II loci at four-digit resolution. The number of donors typed differed by locus, with about 629-630 for A, B, C, DRB1 and DQB1, 522 for DQA1, 606 for DPA1, and around 450 for DPB1. Because of strong linkage in the cohort, roughly 5 DR-DQ haplotypes were treated as single units for association and clustering. Among about 360 genotyped donors of the cohort, an average of approximately 240,000 unique TCR beta nucleotide sequences were sequenced per donor, roughly 20% of them non-productive.

Comments on this clone: It has no known antigen specificity. Base qualities were left out, and no much larger clone turns up one base away.

On the study overall, not on this receptor specifically: Only TCR beta chains were sequenced in this cohort, and the absence of alpha or paired-chain data limited detectable features. According to a later genetic analysis, donors in an Asian-associated ancestry cluster had fewer N-insertions in productive TCRs than the approximately 610-donor mean. Cytomegalovirus status was reported to be diagnosed by the classifier with high specificity and sensitivity in both the original and validation cohorts. Broadly in line with IMGT annotations, most TCR beta V segments showed up in productive rearrangements about 90% or about 30% of the time in an earlier analysis of 450 to 750 of the donors. Sequencing depth was assumed to be roughly uniform across donors in the presence/absence analyses, though that assumption may not hold. The authors suggested that the approach could potentially be extended to other disease states and immunological phenotypes. In a later analysis, most CMV-associated TCR beta chains were found to appear HLA-restricted, with HLA associations seemingly driven largely by CMV exposure. When HLA alleles, especially DR and DQ, strongly co-occurred, TCR associations were difficult to assign to individual alleles. Some IMGT-functional V segments, including TRBV6-2 and TRBV6-3, could not be distinguished by the 87-base-pair reads and were therefore excluded. In a later analysis, HLA-associated TCR beta chains were found to be more clonally expanded and to have lower generation probabilities than equally common non-associated chains. Three of the identified cytomegalovirus-associated TCR beta chains were confirmed in vitro to be specific for cytomegalovirus antigens. A total of about 180 TCR beta chains were listed by the study as associated with cytomegalovirus. In a later analysis, several top co-occurrence clusters were reported to appear linked to parvovirus B19, influenza, CMV and Epstein-Barr virus. The earlier analysis of nearly 600 of the donors excluded seventeen rarely observed V segments, including chromosome 9 orphons, because counts were too low. A further reported finding was that TCR beta sequences accurately predicted the HLA-A and HLA-B alleles for most subjects in the first cohort. In a later analysis, the rate of TCR association differed among HLA loci, with DRB1 alleles having the most associated TCRs and HLA-C alleles having the fewest. The only immune exposure information available for the cohort was CMV serostatus. HLA typing was unavailable for some donors at each locus, so association tests used only the typed subset. Linkage disequilibrium might explain the correlated functional status among segregating V segments, but an unknown experimental factor could not be ruled out. At a false discovery rate of 0.05, a later analysis linked 15,000 to 20,000 TCR beta sequences to specific HLA alleles. Across donors, most TCR sequences were observed very rarely, whereas some public TCRs were present in many individuals. A later genetic analysis associated a missense DCLRE1C variant with V-gene and J-gene trimming of TCR beta chains, and an independent cohort replicated the association. A cluster of highly shared sequence variants was judged likely to represent a technical artifact of the sequencing pipeline.

The cohort comprised several hundred healthy bone marrow donors. Cohort members were all nominally healthy when sampled, although unrecorded immune exposures were likely present. The donor tested CMV seronegative and was one of the 352 seronegative cohort members. Each donor provided a peripheral blood sample, and peripheral blood mononuclear cells were used for TCR beta sequencing. The Qiagen DNeasy Blood Extraction Kit was used to extract genomic DNA from the blood cell samples. Library preparation employed the immunoSEQ multiplex PCR assay. A mixture of 60 forward primers for TCR Vbeta segments and 13 reverse primers for TCR Jbeta segments was used in the multiplex PCR. The CDR3 region of rearranged TCR beta genes was amplified from genomic DNA by a multiplex PCR assay. The Illumina HiSeq System was used to sequence the amplified TCR beta libraries as 87-base-pair reads. The authors processed their data as follows. In a later analysis, 80 million or so unique TCR beta chains were counted across the 500 to 700 repertoires, and roughly 11 million of these chains were shared by at least two donors. Raw reads were error-corrected and collapsed into unique sequences by a nearest-neighbor algorithm in which closely related sequences were merged to remove PCR and sequencing errors. Alignment of CDR3 sequences to IMGT reference sequences was used to assign V, D and J gene segments. Each retained sequence needed at least a six-nucleotide match to both a V gene segment and a J gene segment. A rearrangement was called productive if the CDR3 had no stop codons and remained in frame with V and J, and every other rearrangement was called non-productive. CDR3 was defined according to IMGT convention as the region running from the second conserved V-encoded cysteine to the conserved J-encoded phenylalanine. Sequences without an unambiguous match to a single V gene segment were excluded from the earlier analysis of about 600 of the donors. An earlier analysis of 587 of the donors classified V segments as functional when productive rearrangements were above 56.7% and as segregating when the standard deviation between donors was above 5%. A statistical classification framework was developed to diagnose cytomegalovirus status using the catalog of TCR beta chain sequences. In a later analysis, V and J genes were assigned by comparing TCR nucleotide sequences against IMGT/GENE-DB human TR gene sequences. In a later analysis, CDR3 sequences and most-parsimonious VDJ recombination scenarios were assigned using the TCRdist pipeline. In a later analysis, each TCR beta chain was defined by its CDR3 amino acid sequence together with its V-gene family, and reads lacking a unique V-gene family were excluded. To address suspected cross-contamination and a sequencing artifact, a later analysis removed 550 to 750 highly shared, low-generation-probability nucleotide sequences. In a later analysis, a clonal expansion index was calculated for each public chain from normalized within-repertoire ranks of inferred template counts. In a later analysis, generation probabilities were computed using a VDJ recombination model fitted to out-of-frame rearrangements, and the results were checked against IGoR. A later analysis scored TCR-TCR, TCR-HLA and TCR-CMV co-occurrence with hypergeometric tests, applying a repertoire-size bias correction to TCR pairs. False discovery rates were estimated in a later analysis by permuting HLA or CMV assignments 20 times. In a later analysis, co-occurring TCRs were grouped with DBSCAN, and TCRdist sequence similarity was added when clustering was performed within HLA-allele-positive subsets. Repertoires with fewer than 30,000 or more than 120,000 public chains, plus five repertoires with anomalous nucleotide sharing, were excluded from co-occurrence clustering. What TCRdb holds here is the immuneACCESS table cut down to in-frame rearrangements. Part of the clones is not present; checked against another copy, under half of the missing clones reflect an unresolved V gene, and the others are unexplained. The D gene and trimming were derived from the DNA, and the V and J assignments and clone size from that table. This sample comprises 200,000 to 250,000 clones, 75% to 90% of them detected only once. About 2.5% of the sample goes to the ten largest clones.

The CDR3 measures 15 amino acids from cysteine to phenylalanine. The only DNA kept is the CDR3, 45 bases in frame from the first base. The junction carries 13 bases between V and J, which are trimmed by 3 bases and 4 bases respectively. From a lookup of the germline V gene (reference sequence), CDR1 and CDR2 are MNHEY and SMNVEV. The source material was PBMCs. The chain uses TRBV27 and TRBJ1-5; the D gene is perhaps TRBD1, on 6 matching bases. This receptor was taken from a woman aged 40 to 49 in good health and CMV-seronegative. The CDR3 has the sequence CASSLGYGQNQPQHF. The nucleotides are TGTGCCAGCAGTTTGGGATACGGACAGAATCAGCCCCAGCATTTT.